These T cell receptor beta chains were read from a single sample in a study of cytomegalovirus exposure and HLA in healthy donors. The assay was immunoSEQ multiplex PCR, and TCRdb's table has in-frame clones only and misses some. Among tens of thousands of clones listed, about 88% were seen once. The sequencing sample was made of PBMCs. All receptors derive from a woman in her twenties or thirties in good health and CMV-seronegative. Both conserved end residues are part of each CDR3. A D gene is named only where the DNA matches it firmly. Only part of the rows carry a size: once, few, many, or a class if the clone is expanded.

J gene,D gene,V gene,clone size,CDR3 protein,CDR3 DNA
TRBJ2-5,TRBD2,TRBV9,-,CASSVTSGSGGRETQYF,TGTGCCAGCAGTGTCACTAGCGGGAGTGGCGGGCGAGAGACCCAGTACTTC
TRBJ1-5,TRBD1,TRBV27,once,CASRPGTVGNQPQHF,TGTGCCAGCAGACCCGGGACAGTTGGGAATCAGCCCCAGCATTTT
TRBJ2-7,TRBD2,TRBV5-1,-,CASSLALTSLGEQYF,TGCGCCAGCAGCTTGGCCCTGACTAGCCTGGGCGAGCAGTACTTC
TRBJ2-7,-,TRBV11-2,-,CASSLTASYEQYF,TGTGCCAGCAGCTTAACAGCCTCCTACGAGCAGTACTTC
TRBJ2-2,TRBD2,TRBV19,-,CASRLAGGGTGELFF,TGTGCCAGTCGATTAGCGGGAGGGGGCACCGGGGAGCTGTTTTTT
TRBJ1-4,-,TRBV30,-,CAWSLLSGSNNEKLFF,TGTGCCTGGAGCCTATTGTCGGGATCAAATAATGAAAAACTGTTTTTT
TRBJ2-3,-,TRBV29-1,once,CSAPGTWETDTQYF,TGCAGCGCCCCCGGGACTTGGGAGACAGATACGCAGTATTTT
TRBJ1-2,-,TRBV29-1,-,CSVDHYRFYGYTF,TGCAGCGTTGACCATTACAGGTTCTATGGCTACACCTTC
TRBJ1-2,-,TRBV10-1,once,CASRDSYGYTF,TGCGCCAGCAGAGACAGTTATGGCTACACCTTC
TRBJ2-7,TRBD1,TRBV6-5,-,CASAQRWQGAYEQYF,TGTGCCAGTGCTCAAAGGTGGCAGGGGGCGTACGAGCAGTACTTC
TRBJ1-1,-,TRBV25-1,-,CASQRLAEAFF,TGTGCCAGTCAGCGGTTAGCTGAAGCTTTCTTT
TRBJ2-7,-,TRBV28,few,CASTPGRGPGYEQYF,TGTGCCAGCACCCCGGGCCGGGGTCCCGGCTACGAGCAGTACTTC
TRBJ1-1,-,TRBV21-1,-,CASSKEGQEGMNTEAFF,TGTGCCAGCAGCAAAGAGGGCCAGGAGGGCATGAACACTGAAGCTTTCTTT
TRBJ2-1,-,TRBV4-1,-,CASSQDLYNEQFF,TGCGCCAGCAGCCAAGATCTGTACAATGAGCAGTTCTTC
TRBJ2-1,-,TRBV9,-,CASKSASSYNEQFF,TGTGCCAGCAAAAGCGCGAGCTCCTACAATGAGCAGTTCTTC
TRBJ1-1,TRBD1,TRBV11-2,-,CASSQRQGNTEAFF,TGTGCCAGCAGCCAGAGACAGGGGAACACTGAAGCTTTCTTT
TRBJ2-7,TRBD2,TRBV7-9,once,CASSPTSGPGYEQYF,TGTGCCAGCAGCCCAACTAGCGGTCCGGGTTACGAGCAGTACTTC
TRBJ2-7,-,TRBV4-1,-,CASSHREAGAYEQYF,TGCGCCAGCAGCCACAGGGAGGCCGGCGCCTACGAGCAGTACTTC
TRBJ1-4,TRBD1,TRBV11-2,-,CASSPQGQVLGEKLFF,TGTGCCAGCAGTCCTCAAGGACAGGTTCTAGGGGAAAAACTGTTTTTT
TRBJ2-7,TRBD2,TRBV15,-,CATSSRTSGNEQYF,TGTGCCACCAGCTCCCGGACTAGCGGGAACGAGCAGTACTTC
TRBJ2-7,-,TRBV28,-,CASNPTGGYEQYF,TGTGCCAGCAACCCCACCGGGGGCTACGAGCAGTACTTC
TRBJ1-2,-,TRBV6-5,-,CASSYMGGATYGYTF,TGTGCCAGCAGTTACATGGGGGGGGCGACCTATGGCTACACCTTC
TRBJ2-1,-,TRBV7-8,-,CASSLGNFNRGNEQFF,TGTGCCAGCAGCTTAGGAAATTTTAATAGGGGCAATGAGCAGTTCTTC
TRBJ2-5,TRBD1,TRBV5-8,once,CASSPDWTGGLGETQYF,TGTGCCAGCAGCCCGGACTGGACAGGGGGCCTCGGCGAGACCCAGTACTTC
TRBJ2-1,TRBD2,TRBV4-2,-,CASSPRTSGNSYNEQFF,TGTGCCAGCAGCCCCCGGACTAGCGGGAACTCGTACAATGAGCAGTTCTTC
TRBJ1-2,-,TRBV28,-,CASSFDRSYGYTF,TGTGCCAGCAGTTTCGACAGGTCCTATGGCTACACCTTC
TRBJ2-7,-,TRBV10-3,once,CAISSGTTYEQYF,TGTGCCATATCCAGCGGGACAACCTACGAGCAGTACTTC
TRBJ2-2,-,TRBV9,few,CASRETDGTGELFF,TGTGCCAGCAGGGAGACGGATGGGACCGGGGAGCTGTTTTTT